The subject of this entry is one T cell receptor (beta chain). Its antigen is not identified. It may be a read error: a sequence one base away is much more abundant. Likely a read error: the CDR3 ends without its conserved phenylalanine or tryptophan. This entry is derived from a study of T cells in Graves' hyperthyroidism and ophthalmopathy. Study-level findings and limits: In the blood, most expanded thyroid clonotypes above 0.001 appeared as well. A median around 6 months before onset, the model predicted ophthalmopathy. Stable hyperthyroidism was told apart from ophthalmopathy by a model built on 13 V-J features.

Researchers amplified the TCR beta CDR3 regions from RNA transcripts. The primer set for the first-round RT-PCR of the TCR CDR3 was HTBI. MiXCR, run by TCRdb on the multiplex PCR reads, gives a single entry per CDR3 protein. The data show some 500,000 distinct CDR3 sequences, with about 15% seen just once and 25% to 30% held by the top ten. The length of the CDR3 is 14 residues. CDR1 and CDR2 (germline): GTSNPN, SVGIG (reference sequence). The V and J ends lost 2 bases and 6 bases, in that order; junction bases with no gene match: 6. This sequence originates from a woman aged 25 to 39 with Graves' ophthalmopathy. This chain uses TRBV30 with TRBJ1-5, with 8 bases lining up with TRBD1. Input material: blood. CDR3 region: CAWSHRTGRQPQHY. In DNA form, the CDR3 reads TGTGCCTGGAGTCATAGGACAGGGCGTCAGCCCCAGCATTAT.